The sequence of this TCR beta chain was determined in a study of OX40 agonist ivuxolimab in advanced cancers. Overall study: Ivuxolimab was administered intravenously to patients at 0.01 to 10 mg/kg every 2 weeks. Three individuals attained partial responses, comprising one hepatocellular carcinoma case and two cutaneous melanoma cases. The study, taken as a whole, reports: At 0.1 to 3.0 mg/kg and by week 6, clonal expansion occurred in CD4+ and CD8+ blood T cells.

Produced via immunoSEQ multiplex PCR; TCRdb's table is partial and in-frame only. The data hold nearly 80,000 clones, with 75% to 95% observed a single time. Concerning this clone: No antigen is known for it.

Sequenced here: CD4+ or CD8+ T cells sorted from blood, sampled in a trial of the OX40 agonist ivuxolimab. The receptor was derived from an adult with an advanced solid tumor such as melanoma, head and neck, liver or kidney cancer.

The CDR3 protein is CASKDGENEQYF. CDR3 sequence (DNA): TGTGCCAGCAAGGACGGGGAGAACGAGCAGTACTTC. V and J are TRBV6-5 and TRBJ2-7; D may be TRBD2 (5 bases). Germline V gene sequence: CDR1 MNHEY, CDR2 SVGAGI. The V end lost 7 bases, the J end lost 5 bases, and 12 bases lay between the germline ends. The CDR3 consists of 12 residues.